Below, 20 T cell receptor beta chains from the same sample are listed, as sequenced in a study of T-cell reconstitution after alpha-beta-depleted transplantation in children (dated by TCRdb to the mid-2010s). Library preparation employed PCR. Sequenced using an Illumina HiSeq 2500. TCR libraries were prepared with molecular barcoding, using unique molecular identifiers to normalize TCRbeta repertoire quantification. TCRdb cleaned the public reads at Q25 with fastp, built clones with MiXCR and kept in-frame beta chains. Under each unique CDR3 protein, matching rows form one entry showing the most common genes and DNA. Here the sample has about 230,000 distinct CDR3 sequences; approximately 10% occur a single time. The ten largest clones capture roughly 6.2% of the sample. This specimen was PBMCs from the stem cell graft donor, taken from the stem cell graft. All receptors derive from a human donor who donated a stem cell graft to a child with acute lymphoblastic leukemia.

Here the CDR3 DNA reads TGTGCCAGTAGTATAAGGGAAGGGGAGACCCAGTACTTC. Translating gives CASSIREGETQYF. V is TRBV19 and J is TRBJ2-5, with unresolved D. The CDR3 consists of 13 residues. Trimming stripped 2 bases from V and 5 bases from J, with 9 bases between. Looked up from germline, CDR1 is LNHDA and CDR2 is SQIVND (reference sequence).

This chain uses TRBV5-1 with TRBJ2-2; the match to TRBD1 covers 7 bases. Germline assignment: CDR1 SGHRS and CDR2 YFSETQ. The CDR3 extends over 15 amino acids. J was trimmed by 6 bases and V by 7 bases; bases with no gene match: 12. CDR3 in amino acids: CASAISVTGAGELFF. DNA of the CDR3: TGCGCCAGCGCCATCTCAGTTACAGGGGCCGGGGAGCTGTTTTTT.

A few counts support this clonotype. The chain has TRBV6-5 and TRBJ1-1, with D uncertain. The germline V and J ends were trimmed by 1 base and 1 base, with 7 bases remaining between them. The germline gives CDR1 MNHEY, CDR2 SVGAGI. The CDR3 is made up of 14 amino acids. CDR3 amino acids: CASSYFGQNTEAFF. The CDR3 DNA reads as TGTGCCAGCAGTTACTTCGGGCAGAACACTGAAGCTTTCTTT.

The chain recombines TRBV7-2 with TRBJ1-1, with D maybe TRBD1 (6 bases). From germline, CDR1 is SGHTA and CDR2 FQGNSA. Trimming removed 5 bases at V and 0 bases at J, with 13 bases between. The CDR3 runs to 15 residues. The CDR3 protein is CASSPPRGMNTEAFF. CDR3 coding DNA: TGTGCCAGCAGCCCACCCAGGGGAATGAACACTGAAGCTTTCTTT.

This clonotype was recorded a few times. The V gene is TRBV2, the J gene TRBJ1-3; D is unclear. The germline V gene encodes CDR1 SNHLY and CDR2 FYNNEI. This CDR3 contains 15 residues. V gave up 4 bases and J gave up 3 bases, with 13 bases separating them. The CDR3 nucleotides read TGTGCCAGCAGTGGGAGGGCAGTGGTTGGAAACACCATATATTTT. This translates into CASSGRAVVGNTIYF.

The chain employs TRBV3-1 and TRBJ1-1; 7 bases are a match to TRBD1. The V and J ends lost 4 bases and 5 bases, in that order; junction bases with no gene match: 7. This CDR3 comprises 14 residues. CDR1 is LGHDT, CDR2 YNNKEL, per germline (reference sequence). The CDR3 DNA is TGTGCCAGCAGCCTACTGACAGGGACAACTGAAGCTTTCTTT. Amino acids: CASSLLTGTTEAFF.

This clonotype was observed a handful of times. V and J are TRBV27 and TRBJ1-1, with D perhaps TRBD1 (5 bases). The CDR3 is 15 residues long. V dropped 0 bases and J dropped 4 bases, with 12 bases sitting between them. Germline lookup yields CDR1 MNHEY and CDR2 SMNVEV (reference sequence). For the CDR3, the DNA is TGTGCCAGCAGTTTATCGGCGGGGGAGGGCACTGAAGCTTTCTTT. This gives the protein CASSLSAGEGTEAFF.

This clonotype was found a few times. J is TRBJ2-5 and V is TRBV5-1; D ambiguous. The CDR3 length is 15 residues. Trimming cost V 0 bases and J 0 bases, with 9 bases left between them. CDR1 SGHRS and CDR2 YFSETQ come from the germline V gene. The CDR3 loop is CASSLAWGYQETQYF. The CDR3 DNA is TGCGCCAGCAGCTTGGCGTGGGGTTACCAAGAGACCCAGTACTTC.

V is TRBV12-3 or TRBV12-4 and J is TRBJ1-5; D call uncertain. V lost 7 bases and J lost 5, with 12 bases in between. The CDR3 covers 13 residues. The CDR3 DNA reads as TGTGCCAGCACTATGGGCCCCGATCAGCCCCAGCATTTT. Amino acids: CASTMGPDQPQHF.

Here the CDR3 reads CASSFSVGTEAFF. For the CDR3, the DNA is TGTGCCAGCAGTTTCTCCGTGGGGACTGAAGCTTTCTTT. The chain links TRBV12-3 or TRBV12-4 to TRBJ1-1; D remains unclear. The CDR3 has 13 amino acids. V lost 3 bases and J 5 bases, leaving 10 bases between the germline ends.

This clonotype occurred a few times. CDR3 sequence reads: CASSSSGSYGYTF. In nucleotides, the CDR3 is TGCGCCAGCTCCAGTTCAGGGAGCTATGGCTACACCTTC. V gene TRBV5-1 combines with J gene TRBJ1-2; the D gene is possibly TRBD1 (5 bases). Germline V CDR1 and CDR2: SGHRS, YFSETQ. V was cut by 7 bases and J by 4 bases, with 14 bases left in between. CDR3 length: 13 residues.

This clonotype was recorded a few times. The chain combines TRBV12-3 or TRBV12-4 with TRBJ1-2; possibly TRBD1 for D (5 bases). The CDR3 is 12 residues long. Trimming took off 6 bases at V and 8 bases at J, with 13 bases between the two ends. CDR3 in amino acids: CASSRDERGYTF. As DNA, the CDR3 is TGTGCCAGCAGCCGGGACGAGCGGGGCTACACCTTC.

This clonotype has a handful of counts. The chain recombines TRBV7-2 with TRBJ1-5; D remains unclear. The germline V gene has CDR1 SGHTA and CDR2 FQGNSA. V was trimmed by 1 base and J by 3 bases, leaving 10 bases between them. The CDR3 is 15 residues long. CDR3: CASSLERFHNQPQHF. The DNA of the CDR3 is TGTGCCAGCAGCTTAGAACGGTTCCACAATCAGCCCCAGCATTTT.

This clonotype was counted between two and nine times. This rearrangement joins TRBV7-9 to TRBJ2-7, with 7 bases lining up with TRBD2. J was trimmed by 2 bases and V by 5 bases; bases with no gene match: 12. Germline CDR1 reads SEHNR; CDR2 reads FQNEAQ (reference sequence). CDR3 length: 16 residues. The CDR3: CASSGAIGAGAYEQYF. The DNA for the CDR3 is TGTGCCAGCAGCGGAGCGATAGGGGCGGGGGCCTACGAGCAGTACTTC.

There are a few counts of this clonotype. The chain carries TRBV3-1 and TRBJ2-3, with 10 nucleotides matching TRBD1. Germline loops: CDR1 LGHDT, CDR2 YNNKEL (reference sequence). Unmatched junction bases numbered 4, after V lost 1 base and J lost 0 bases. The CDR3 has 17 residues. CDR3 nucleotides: TGTGCCAGCAGCCAAGGGACAGGGGGTAGGAGCACAGATACGCAGTATTTT. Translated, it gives CASSQGTGGRSTDTQYF.

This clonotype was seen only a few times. The CDR3 coding sequence is TGTGCCAGCAGAAGGGATAGCAATCAGCCCCAGCATTTT. It codes for CASRRDSNQPQHF. The chain uses TRBV6-1 and TRBJ1-5; D is unresolved. The germline CDR1 and CDR2 sequences are MNHNS and SASEGT. The CDR3 spans 13 residues. Trimming pared 6 bases from V and 0 bases from J, leaving 6 bases between.

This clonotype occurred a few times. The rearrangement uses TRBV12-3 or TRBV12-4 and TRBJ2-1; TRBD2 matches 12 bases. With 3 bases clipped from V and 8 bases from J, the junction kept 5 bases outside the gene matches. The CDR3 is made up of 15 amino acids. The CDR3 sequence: CASSFQTSGGYEQFF. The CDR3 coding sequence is TGTGCCAGCAGTTTTCAGACTAGCGGGGGATATGAGCAGTTCTTC.

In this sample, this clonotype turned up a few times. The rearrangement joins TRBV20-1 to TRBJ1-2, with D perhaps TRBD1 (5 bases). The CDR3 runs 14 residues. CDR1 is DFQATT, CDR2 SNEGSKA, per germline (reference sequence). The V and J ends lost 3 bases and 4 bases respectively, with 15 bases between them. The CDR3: CSASGGNLIYGYTF. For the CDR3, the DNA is TGCAGTGCTAGCGGGGGGAACCTCATCTATGGCTACACCTTC.

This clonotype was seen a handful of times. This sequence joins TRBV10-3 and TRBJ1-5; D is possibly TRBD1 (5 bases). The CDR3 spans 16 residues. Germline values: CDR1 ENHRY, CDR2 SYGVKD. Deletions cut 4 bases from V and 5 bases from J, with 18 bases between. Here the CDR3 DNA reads TGTGCCATCAGTGCTATCGGGACTCCGACAGATCAGCCCCAGCATTTT. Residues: CAISAIGTPTDQPQHF.

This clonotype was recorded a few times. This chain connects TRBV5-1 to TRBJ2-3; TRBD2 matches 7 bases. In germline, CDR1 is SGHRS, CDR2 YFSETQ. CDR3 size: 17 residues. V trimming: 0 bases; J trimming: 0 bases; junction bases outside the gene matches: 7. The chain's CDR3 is CASSLASTSDSTDTQYF. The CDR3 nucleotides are TGCGCCAGCAGCTTGGCCAGTACTAGCGATAGCACAGATACGCAGTATTTT.